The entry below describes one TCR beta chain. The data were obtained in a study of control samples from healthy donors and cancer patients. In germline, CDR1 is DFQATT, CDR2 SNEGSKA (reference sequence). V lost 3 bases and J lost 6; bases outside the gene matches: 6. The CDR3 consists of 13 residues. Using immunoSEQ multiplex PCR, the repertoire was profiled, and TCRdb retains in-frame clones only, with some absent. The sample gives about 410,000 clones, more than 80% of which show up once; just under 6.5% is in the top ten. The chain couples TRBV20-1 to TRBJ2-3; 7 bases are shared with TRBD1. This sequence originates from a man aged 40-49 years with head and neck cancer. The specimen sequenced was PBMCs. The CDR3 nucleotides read TGCAGTGCTAGTAAGGGGGCAGGTGATACGCAGTATTTT. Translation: CSASKGAGDTQYF.